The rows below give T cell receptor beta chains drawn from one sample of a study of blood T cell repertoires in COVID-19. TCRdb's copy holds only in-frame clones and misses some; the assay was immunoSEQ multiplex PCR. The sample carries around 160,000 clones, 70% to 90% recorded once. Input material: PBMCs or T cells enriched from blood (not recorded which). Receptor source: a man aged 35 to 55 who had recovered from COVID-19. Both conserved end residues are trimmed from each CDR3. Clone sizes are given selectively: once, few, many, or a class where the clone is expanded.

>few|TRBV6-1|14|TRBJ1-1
ASSEYPGGMNTEAF
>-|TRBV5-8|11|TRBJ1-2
ASSLRGGYGYT
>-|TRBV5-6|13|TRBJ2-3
ASYRGDLSTDTQY
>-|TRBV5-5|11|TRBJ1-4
ASWDTTNEKLF
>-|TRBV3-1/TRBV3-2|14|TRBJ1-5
ASSQDRGRARQPQH
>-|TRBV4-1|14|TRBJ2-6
ASSQHRVAGANVLT
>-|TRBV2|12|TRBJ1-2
ASSEAGQDYGYT
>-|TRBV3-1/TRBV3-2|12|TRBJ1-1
ASSQPGGYTEAF
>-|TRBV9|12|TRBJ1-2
ASSPTGTEYGYT
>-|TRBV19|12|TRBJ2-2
ATTLAGDAGELF
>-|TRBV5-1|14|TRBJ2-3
ASSWGVRRGTDTQY
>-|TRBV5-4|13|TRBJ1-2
ASSPREAGGRGYT
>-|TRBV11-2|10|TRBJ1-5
ASSLYNQPQH
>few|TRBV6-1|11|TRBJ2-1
ASSEASGYPGF
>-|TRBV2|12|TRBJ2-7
ASRAGGGSYEQY
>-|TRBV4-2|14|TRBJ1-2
ASSQDSGNLINGYT
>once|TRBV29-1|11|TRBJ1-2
SVAQTSDYGYT
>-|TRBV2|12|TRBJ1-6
ASTSVAYNSPLH
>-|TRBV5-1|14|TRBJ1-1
ASSLVGAGLNTEAF
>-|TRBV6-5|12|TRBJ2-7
ASSFKGVLYEQY
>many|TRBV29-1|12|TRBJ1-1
SVDRQGANTEAF
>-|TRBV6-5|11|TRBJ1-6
ASRAGDGAPLH